The 15 T cell receptor beta chains reported below all come from one sample, sequenced in a study of shared clonotypes between healthy human individuals. TCRdb keeps only in-frame clones here, not all; method: immunoSEQ multiplex PCR. The sample carries 2,500,000 or so clones, about 92% recorded once. The sample was naive CD4+ T cells sorted from blood. Subset noted: CD45RA+ positively selected. The receptor source for this set is a man younger than 35 in good health.

The chain carries TRBV18 and TRBJ2-6; a possible D gene is TRBD1 (5 bases). CDR3 length: 16 amino acids. Trimming removed 2 bases at V and 2 bases at J, with 10 bases between. The germline CDR1 and CDR2 sequences are KGHSH and LQKENI. The CDR3 region has the DNA TGTGCCAGCTCACCAGGGGCGGTAACTGGGGCCAACGTCCTGACTTTC. Amino acid sequence: CASSPGAVTGANVLTF.

CDR3 sequence reads: CASSEIPAGECSSGNTIYF. CDR3 in DNA: TGCGCCAGCAGTGAGATCCCGGCAGGGGAGTGTTCTTCTGGAAACACCATATATTTT. This chain joins TRBV23-1 and TRBJ1-3; the D gene is possibly TRBD1 (6 bases). TRBV23-1 is reported as an ORF; its role is uncertain. This CDR3 has 19 residues. V was trimmed by 5 bases and J by 1 base, leaving 24 bases between them.

The sample holds one count of this clone. The rearrangement joins TRBV10-3 to TRBJ1-2; no clear D. This CDR3 is 11 amino acids long. V shed 9 bases and J shed 7 bases, with 12 bases lying between them. CDR1 is ENHRY and CDR2 is SYGVKD in the germline V gene. CDR3 loop: CAMNDIGGYTF. DNA of the CDR3: TGTGCCATGAATGACATAGGTGGCTACACCTTC.

The chain carries TRBV27 and TRBJ1-6, with no clear D. There are 14 residues in the CDR3. V lost 8 bases and J 5 bases, leaving 13 bases between the germline ends. Per germline, CDR1 MNHEY and CDR2 SMNVEV (reference sequence). The CDR3 DNA sequence: TGTGCCAGCGGGTCCTACAGAGATAATTCACCCCTCCACTTT. Amino acid sequence: CASGSYRDNSPLHF.

The V call is TRBV4-3, the J call TRBJ2-7, with 7 bases fitting TRBD2. The CDR3 is 15 residues long. Germline V gene lookup returns CDR1 LGHNA and CDR2 YSLEER. Germline trimming cut 1 base from V and 3 bases from J; bases unmatched to any gene: 6. The CDR3 DNA reads TGCGCCAGCAGCCAAGCCAGCGGGATAGGCTACGAGCAGTACTTC. This gives the protein CASSQASGIGYEQYF.

On this clone: This sample also contains other DNA sequences that code for the same CDR3. This chain joins TRBV11-2 and TRBJ1-2; D ambiguous. CDR3 length: 13 residues. Trimming cost V 2 bases and J 2 bases, with 6 bases left between them. Germline CDR1 SGHAT, CDR2 FQNNGV. The CDR3 coding sequence is TGTGCCAGCAGCTTATCGGGGAACTATGGCTACACCTTC. It translates to CASSLSGNYGYTF.

The V and J genes are TRBV9 and TRBJ2-1, with D uncertain. Trimming left V 4 bases short and J 9 bases short, with 14 bases between. The CDR3 extends over 13 amino acids. Looked up from germline, CDR1 is SGDLS and CDR2 is YYNGEE. The CDR3 bases are TGTGCCAGCAGCCACGTAGGCGCCCTTGAGCAGTTCTTC. This sequence encodes CASSHVGALEQFF.

This CDR3 reads CASSSVGRSSGNTIYF. The DNA of the CDR3 is TGTGCCAGCAGTTCCGTAGGACGGTCCTCTGGAAACACCATATATTTT. The chain links TRBV6-5 to TRBJ1-3; D is unclear. CDR1 and CDR2 (germline): MNHEY, SVGAGI. With 4 bases removed from V and 0 bases from J, the gap between germline ends came to 13 bases. This CDR3 has 16 residues.

V gene TRBV5-6 combines with J gene TRBJ1-2; 7 bases match TRBD1. This CDR3 is 14 amino acids long. Germline assignment: CDR1 SGHDT and CDR2 YYEEEE. V lost 0 bases to trimming and J lost 11 bases; unmatched junction nucleotides: 10. CDR3 nucleotides: TGTGCCAGCAGCTTGGGACAGGGAGGTTTTGGATACACCTTC. The encoded protein is CASSLGQGGFGYTF.

This chain connects TRBV29-1 to TRBJ2-7; 9 positions match TRBD1. Unmatched junction bases numbered 10, after V lost 2 bases and J lost 5 bases. The germline V gene encodes CDR1 SQVTM and CDR2 ANQGSEA. The CDR3 has 15 residues. The CDR3 protein is CSVEHPQGAKDEQYF. Written as DNA, the CDR3 is TGCAGCGTTGAACACCCACAGGGGGCTAAGGACGAGCAGTACTTC.

The chain recombines TRBV6-5 with TRBJ1-1; D remains ambiguous. The V gene's germline CDR1 is MNHEY and CDR2 SVGAGI. V lost 9 bases and J lost 5, with 16 bases in between. This CDR3 contains 13 residues. For the CDR3, the DNA is TGTGCCAGTTCGAGCAGGTCGAAAACTGAAGCTTTCTTT. It specifies CASSSRSKTEAFF.

The rearrangement links TRBV27 to TRBJ2-5, with D maybe TRBD2 (6 bases). Between the trimmed V and J ends, which lost 3 bases and 4 bases, there was a span of 12 bases. Looked up from germline, CDR1 is MNHEY and CDR2 is SMNVEV (reference sequence). This CDR3 contains 14 residues. The CDR3 loop reads CASSFGGLVETQYF. Written as DNA, the CDR3 is TGTGCCAGCAGTTTCGGAGGGCTTGTAGAGACCCAGTACTTC.

The V call is TRBV7-2, the J call TRBJ1-5, with D hard to call. The V end was cut by 5 bases, the J end by 7 bases, with 9 bases between. This CDR3 comprises 12 residues. Looked up from germline, CDR1 is SGHTA and CDR2 is FQGNSA. CDR3 in amino acids: CASSPAAQPQHF. CDR3 nucleotides: TGTGCCAGCAGCCCTGCCGCCCAGCCCCAGCATTTT.

This chain connects TRBV5-1 to TRBJ2-3; 9 positions match TRBD2. Germline CDR1 and CDR2: SGHRS and YFSETQ. V was pared by 4 bases and J by 0 bases, with 9 bases of the junction left unmatched. The CDR3 has 17 residues. This CDR3 reads CASSPLRGGASTDTQYF. The CDR3 bases are TGCGCCAGCAGCCCCCTGCGGGGGGGCGCTAGCACAGATACGCAGTATTTT.

The V gene is TRBV5-4, the J gene TRBJ2-6, with D unclear. The CDR3 totals 15 residues. Looked up from germline, CDR1 is SGHNT and CDR2 is YYREEE (reference sequence). Deletions cut 6 bases from V and 2 bases from J, with 12 bases between. CDR3 nucleotide sequence: TGTGCCAGCATCCCGTCCTGGGCTGGGGCCAACGTCCTGACTTTC. This translates into CASIPSWAGANVLTF. The whole variable domain, remainder taken from reference TRBV5-4 and TRBJ2-6, is ETGVTQSPTHLIKTRGQQVTLRCSSQSGHNTVSWYQQALGQGPQFIFQYYREEENGRGNFPPRFSGLQFPNYSSELNVNALELDDSALYLCASIPSWAGANVLTFGAGSRLTVL.